These T cell receptor beta chains were read from a single sample in a study of Ad26.COV2.S vaccination and SARS-CoV-2 variants. Clones were read by immunoSEQ multiplex PCR, and TCRdb kept only the in-frame ones, dropping some. This table holds around 300,000 clones, about nine tenths found once. Sequencing was performed on peripheral blood, taken in a trial of Ad26.COV2.S vaccine versus placebo. All receptors derive from a person between 18 and 65 years old who received the Ad26.COV2.S COVID-19 vaccine or a placebo. Both conserved end residues are part of each CDR3. The D gene is left open where the match is weak. Some rows mark clone size as missing; the rest say once, few, many or name a class of expanded clone.

d_gene,len,j_gene,v_gene,abundance,CDR3aa,CDR3nt
-,15,TRBJ1-2,TRBV28,-,CASTTGQRTNYGYTF,TGTGCCAGCACCACCGGACAGCGAACTAACTATGGCTACACCTTC
-,16,TRBJ1-3,TRBV6-5,-,CASSSNGGRIGNTIYF,TGTGCCAGCAGTTCCAACGGGGGACGGATTGGAAACACCATATATTTT
TRBD1,13,TRBJ2-2,TRBV10-3,-,CAISAGTAGELFF,TGTGCCATCAGTGCTGGGACAGCCGGGGAGCTGTTTTTT
-,15,TRBJ1-5,TRBV7-8,-,CASNPSRGSNQPQHF,TGTGCCAGCAACCCGAGTAGGGGAAGCAATCAGCCCCAGCATTTT
-,13,TRBJ2-7,TRBV21-1,-,CASTLDGPYEQYF,TGTGCCAGCACTTTAGACGGGCCCTACGAGCAGTACTTC
TRBD1,16,TRBJ2-3,TRBV15,-,CATSRGSDRVTDTQYF,TGTGCCACCAGCAGAGGTAGTGACAGGGTGACAGATACGCAGTATTTT
TRBD1,15,TRBJ1-2,TRBV28,-,CASNQQGRELDGYTF,TGTGCCAGCAACCAACAGGGGAGAGAATTGGATGGCTACACCTTC
TRBD1,14,TRBJ1-3,TRBV9,-,CASSRDRGRNTIYF,TGTGCCAGCAGCAGGGACAGGGGGAGAAACACCATATATTTT
-,13,TRBJ2-7,TRBV4-3,-,CASSQEPQYEQYF,TGCGCCAGCAGCCAAGAACCCCAGTACGAGCAGTACTTC
TRBD1,15,TRBJ2-5,TRBV5-6,-,CASSLESGGQETQYF,TGTGCCAGCAGCTTGGAGTCAGGGGGCCAAGAGACCCAGTACTTC
-,15,TRBJ2-1,TRBV19,-,CASSIGGGTHNEQFF,TGTGCCAGTAGTATTGGTGGGGGGACCCACAATGAGCAGTTCTTC
TRBD1,15,TRBJ2-5,TRBV6-6,-,CASSGQGGIKETQYF,TGTGCCAGCAGCGGACAGGGGGGAATTAAAGAGACCCAGTACTTC
TRBD2,18,TRBJ2-7,TRBV6-2/TRBV6-3,-,CASSYYRLAGTSSYEQYF,TGTGCCAGCAGTTATTACCGACTAGCGGGCACTAGCTCCTACGAGCAGTACTTC
-,16,TRBJ1-3,TRBV5-1,-,CASSLVAGFSGNTIYF,TGCGCCAGCAGCTTGGTGGCGGGATTCTCTGGAAACACCATATATTTT
TRBD2,17,TRBJ2-1,TRBV9,-,CASSVNPTGLARAEQFF,TGTGCCAGCAGCGTCAATCCAACGGGACTAGCGCGCGCTGAGCAGTTCTTC
-,14,TRBJ1-6,TRBV3-1/TRBV3-2,-,CASSQRGEYSPLHF,TGTGCCAGCAGCCAGAGAGGGGAATACTCACCCCTCCACTTT
-,13,TRBJ1-2,TRBV6-2/TRBV6-3,-,CASSYDATYGYTF,TGTGCCAGCAGTTACGACGCAACCTATGGCTACACCTTC
-,14,TRBJ1-2,TRBV5-1,-,CASSKAGDHYGYTF,TGCGCCAGCAGCAAGGCAGGGGACCACTATGGCTACACCTTC
TRBD1,13,TRBJ2-2,TRBV4-1,-,CANRQGVTGELFF,TGCGCCAACCGACAGGGGGTCACCGGGGAGCTGTTTTTT
-,16,TRBJ1-4,TRBV6-2/TRBV6-3,-,CASSYSLRGSGEKLFF,TGTGCCAGCAGTTACTCGCTTCGAGGGAGTGGTGAAAAACTGTTTTTT
-,17,TRBJ2-3,TRBV4-3,few,CASSQDIDTGSWDTQYF,TGCGCCAGCAGCCAAGATATAGACACTGGTAGCTGGGATACGCAGTATTTT
TRBD1,14,TRBJ2-6,TRBV5-6,few,CASQGAAGANVLTF,TGTGCCAGCCAGGGGGCGGCTGGGGCCAACGTCCTGACTTTC
TRBD2,18,TRBJ2-7,TRBV28,-,CASSFLAGGPSSSYEQYF,TGTGCCAGCAGTTTTCTAGCGGGAGGGCCTTCGAGCTCCTACGAGCAGTACTTC
TRBD1,16,TRBJ2-6,TRBV7-3,-,CASSLQGASGANVLTF,TGTGCCAGCAGCCTCCAGGGGGCCTCTGGGGCCAACGTCCTGACTTTC
TRBD1,16,TRBJ1-2,TRBV15,-,CATSRNSRDRGVGYTF,TGTGCCACCAGCAGAAACTCTCGGGACAGGGGAGTTGGCTACACCTTC
-,15,TRBJ1-5,TRBV3-1/TRBV3-2,-,CASSQGRGENQPQHF,TGTGCCAGCAGCCAAGGGCGGGGAGAAAATCAGCCCCAGCATTTT
-,12,TRBJ2-1,TRBV7-2,-,CASSLRGNEQFF,TGTGCCAGCAGCTTAAGGGGGAATGAGCAGTTCTTC
TRBD1,16,TRBJ2-7,TRBV15,-,CATSRDLSGQGTVQYF,TGTGCCACCAGCAGAGATTTATCGGGACAGGGGACGGTGCAGTACTTC
-,16,TRBJ1-6,TRBV27,-,CASSLDSTLVNSPLHF,TGTGCCAGCAGTTTGGACAGCACCCTCGTTAATTCACCCCTCCACTTT
TRBD1,15,TRBJ1-5,TRBV6-5,-,CASNDRTGSNQPQHF,TGTGCCAGCAACGATCGGACAGGGAGTAATCAGCCCCAGCATTTT
-,12,TRBJ1-1,TRBV9,-,CASSTGEPEAFF,TGTGCCAGCAGCACCGGGGAGCCTGAAGCTTTCTTT
TRBD1,15,TRBJ1-2,TRBV6-5,-,CASSYSPTGGYGYTF,TGTGCCAGCAGTTACTCCCCGACAGGGGGCTATGGCTACACCTTC
TRBD1,16,TRBJ1-6,TRBV7-8,-,CASSLAGDRGNSPLHF,TGTGCCAGCAGCTTAGCAGGGGACAGGGGTAATTCACCCCTCCACTTT
TRBD1,15,TRBJ2-3,TRBV4-1,few,CASSRRTGGEDTQYF,TGCGCCAGCAGCCGCCGGACAGGGGGCGAAGATACGCAGTATTTT
TRBD1,15,TRBJ2-5,TRBV10-3,once,CAISAGQSIQETQYF,TGTGCCATCAGTGCGGGACAGTCGATTCAAGAGACCCAGTACTTC
-,13,TRBJ1-2,TRBV7-2,-,CASSLRPPNGYTF,TGTGCCAGCAGCTTACGACCACCTAACGGCTACACCTTC
-,14,TRBJ2-5,TRBV7-9,-,CASSLTGRVETQYF,TGTGCCAGCAGCTTAACAGGGAGGGTTGAGACCCAGTACTTC
-,14,TRBJ1-1,TRBV7-2,once,CASSLGYVSTEAFF,TGTGCCAGCAGCTTAGGGTATGTTAGCACTGAAGCTTTCTTT
-,19,TRBJ2-5,TRBV2,-,CASSGQATGLGGMQETQYF,TGTGCCAGCAGTGGGCAGGCAACCGGACTAGGGGGCATGCAAGAGACCCAGTACTTC
-,16,TRBJ2-7,TRBV7-3,-,CASSDPRRGGLYEQYF,TGTGCCAGCAGCGACCCCCGTCGGGGCGGTTTATACGAGCAGTACTTC
TRBD1,14,TRBJ1-1,TRBV5-1,-,CASSSTGANTEAFF,TGCGCCAGCAGCTCGACAGGGGCGAACACTGAAGCTTTCTTT
-,17,TRBJ2-2,TRBV7-9,-,CASSRLRAGLGTGELFF,TGTGCCAGCAGCCGATTGCGAGCGGGTTTAGGCACCGGGGAGCTGTTTTTT
-,16,TRBJ2-1,TRBV9,once,CASSVSPSSSYNEQFF,TGTGCCAGCAGCGTATCCCCCTCTAGCTCCTACAATGAGCAGTTCTTC
TRBD1,13,TRBJ1-1,TRBV6-5,-,CASRIDRGTEAFF,TGTGCCAGCAGAATCGACAGGGGAACTGAAGCTTTCTTT
-,11,TRBJ2-2,TRBV14,-,CASSPKGELFF,TGTGCCAGCAGCCCAAAAGGGGAGCTGTTTTTT